Ten or more counts support the clone carrying this T cell receptor (beta chain). Its antigen is unknown. The V gene lost 2 bases and the J gene lost 1 base, with 10 bases spanning the gap. Germline V CDR1 and CDR2: SGHRS, YFSETQ. There are 14 residues in the CDR3. Via MiXCR, TCRdb re-called the 5' RACE reads, giving one row per CDR3 protein. The sample yields about 560,000 distinct CDR3 sequences, around 16% seen once. This entry comes from a study of T-cell memory formation after mild COVID-19. The study's findings and limits: Pre-infection memory already had some responding clones, implying cross-reactive memory joined.

Sample: PBMCs or a T cell subset sorted from them (not recorded which). The clonotype was recovered from an adult woman who had mild COVID-19 (a few samples of this study predate the infection). Cell type and time point are not known. This rearrangement joins TRBV5-1 to TRBJ2-7, with a possible D match to TRBD2 (5 bases). For the CDR3, the DNA is TGCGCCAGCAGCTTTACGGGAACATCCTACGAGCAGTACTTC. Its protein is CASSFTGTSYEQYF.